Listed here are 25 T cell receptor beta chains from one sample, sequenced in a study of T cell responses to AZD1222 COVID-19 vaccine. Clones were sequenced by immunoSEQ multiplex PCR, and TCRdb holds only the in-frame ones, with some missing. The sample has about 170,000 clones, around 90% seen once; the top ten hold around 0.99%. The material sequenced was peripheral blood, taken 28 days after the second AZD1222 dose. These receptors came from an adult who received the AZD1222 COVID-19 vaccine.

CDR3 region: CASSLGGQGRSPLHF. CDR3 in DNA: TGCGCCAGCAGCTTGGGGGGGCAGGGGCGTTCACCCCTCCACTTT. The chain has TRBV5-1 and TRBJ1-6, with a tentative D call TRBD1 (6 bases). The length of the CDR3 is 15 residues. Between the trimmed V and J ends, which lost 0 bases and 9 bases, there was a span of 13 bases. Per germline, CDR1 SGHRS and CDR2 YFSETQ. Variable domain in full (rest from reference TRBV5-1 and TRBJ1-6): KAGVTQTPRYLIKTRGQQVTLSCSPISGHRSVSWYQQTPGQGLQFLFEYFSETQRNKGNFPGRFSGRQFSNSRSEMNVSTLELGDSALYLCASSLGGQGRSPLHFGNGTRLTVT.

This rearrangement joins TRBV4-3 to TRBJ2-7, with D tentatively TRBD2 (5 bases). The germline V gene encodes CDR1 LGHNA and CDR2 YSLEER. This CDR3 has 16 amino acids. The V gene lost 0 bases and the J gene lost 4 bases, with 16 bases spanning the gap. DNA of the CDR3: TGCGCCAGCAGCCAAGATTCTGGGAGCACATATTACGAGCAGTACTTC. It translates to CASSQDSGSTYYEQYF.

The J gene is TRBJ1-2, the V gene TRBV5-4; TRBD1 is a possible D gene (5 bases). V was shortened by 0 bases and J by 0 bases, with 15 bases between the two germline ends. Germline CDR1 and CDR2: SGHNT and YYREEE (reference sequence). CDR3 length: 17 residues. The CDR3 sequence is CASSLAPGSRTNYGYTF. The CDR3 DNA reads as TGTGCCAGCAGCTTGGCCCCAGGGAGTCGTACTAACTATGGCTACACCTTC.

This chain uses TRBV4-1 with TRBJ1-2, with 7 bases aligning to TRBD1. The CDR3 loop spans 15 amino acids. J was trimmed by 4 bases and V by 1 base; bases with no gene match: 6. CDR1 and CDR2 from the germline V gene are MGHRA and YSYEKL. In DNA form, the CDR3 reads TGCGCCAGCAGCCAAGGACCGGGACAGTCCTATGGCTACACCTTC. Translation: CASSQGPGQSYGYTF.

This chain uses TRBV4-3 with TRBJ1-5; D is unresolved. CDR1 LGHNA and CDR2 YSLEER come from the germline V gene. With 8 bases removed from V and 5 bases from J, the gap between germline ends came to 7 bases. The CDR3 totals 11 residues. The CDR3 region is CASGPHQPQHF. The CDR3 DNA sequence: TGCGCCAGCGGGCCTCATCAGCCCCAGCATTTT.

This chain uses TRBV6-5 with TRBJ2-1; TRBD2 aligns across 11 bases. V was pared by 6 bases and J by 8 bases, with 3 bases of the junction left unmatched. Germline CDR1 reads MNHEY; CDR2 reads SVGAGI. The CDR3 is 13 residues long. CDR3 coding DNA: TGTGCCAGCAGGCTAGCGGGGGGCGATGAGCAGTTCTTC. It codes for CASRLAGGDEQFF.

The chain links TRBV4-2 to TRBJ2-1; D not certain. V lost 1 base, J lost 6 bases, and 7 bases lay in between. This CDR3 comprises 13 residues. Germline lookup yields CDR1 LGHNA and CDR2 YNFKEQ. This chain's CDR3 is CASSQGPVNEQFF. The CDR3 DNA sequence: TGTGCCAGCAGCCAAGGGCCGGTCAATGAGCAGTTCTTC.

The rearrangement joins TRBV6-5 to TRBJ2-3; a weak D match, TRBD1 (5 bases). This CDR3 is built from 15 residues. V was pared by 5 bases and J by 0 bases, with 12 bases between. CDR1 MNHEY and CDR2 SVGAGI come from the germline V gene. Here the CDR3 reads CASSKQVDSTDTQYF. CDR3 in DNA: TGTGCCAGCAGTAAACAGGTGGACAGCACAGATACGCAGTATTTT.

The chain recombines TRBV10-3 with TRBJ1-2, with 8 nucleotides matching TRBD1. V gave up 4 bases and J gave up 10 bases; unmatched junction bases: 11. The CDR3 extends over 14 amino acids. Germline loops: CDR1 ENHRY, CDR2 SYGVKD. CDR3 sequence: CAISAGETGVFYTF. The CDR3 DNA follows: TGTGCCATCAGTGCGGGTGAGACAGGGGTATTCTACACCTTC.

V is TRBV5-5 and J is TRBJ2-5; D call uncertain. This CDR3 comprises 13 residues. Germline loops: CDR1 SGHKS, CDR2 YYEKEE (reference sequence). The V end lost 1 base, the J end lost 0 bases, and 4 bases lay between the germline ends. The CDR3 DNA follows: TGTGCCAGCAGCTTGCTCTACCAAGAGACCCAGTACTTC. It specifies CASSLLYQETQYF.

The rearrangement links TRBV5-5 to TRBJ1-1; D ambiguous. Trimming pared 3 bases from V and 1 base from J, leaving 10 bases between. The V gene's germline CDR1 is SGHKS and CDR2 YYEKEE (reference sequence). The CDR3 is 14 residues long. DNA of the CDR3: TGTGCCAGCAGCTCTAGGACCGCGAACACTGAAGCTTTCTTT. Its protein product is CASSSRTANTEAFF.

The CDR3 sequence: CASSRLTVNTEAFF. CDR3 DNA: TGTGCCAGCAGCCGCCTGACAGTGAACACTGAAGCTTTCTTT. The chain couples TRBV27 to TRBJ1-1; maybe TRBD1 (5 bases). Germline V gene lookup returns CDR1 MNHEY and CDR2 SMNVEV (reference sequence). The CDR3 covers 14 residues. Between the trimmed V and J ends, which lost 6 bases and 0 bases, there was a span of 11 bases.

This clone is deemed medium-sized. The rearrangement links TRBV19 to TRBJ1-1; D ambiguous. Germline CDR1 reads LNHDA; CDR2 reads SQIVND (reference sequence). V dropped 7 bases and J dropped 6 bases, with 9 bases sitting between them. This CDR3 has 11 residues. CDR3 amino acids: CASTFVAEAFF. The DNA of the CDR3 is TGTGCCAGTACCTTTGTGGCTGAAGCTTTCTTT.

The chain uses TRBV4-2 and TRBJ1-3; possible D gene TRBD1, 5 bases. V shed 1 base and J shed 4 bases, with 17 bases lying between them. The germline V gene encodes CDR1 LGHNA and CDR2 YNFKEQ. This CDR3 is built from 17 residues. The CDR3 DNA is TGTGCCAGCAGCCAAGGAGCACCCGGGACGGCCGGAAACACCATATATTTT. This translates into CASSQGAPGTAGNTIYF.

This chain uses TRBV5-5 with TRBJ1-1; 8 nucleotides align to TRBD1. CDR3 length: 15 residues. Unmatched junction bases numbered 9, after V lost 0 bases and J lost 8 bases. Germline CDR1 and CDR2: SGHKS and YYEKEE (reference sequence). The CDR3 protein is CASSLAEGTGAEAFF. CDR3 nucleotides: TGTGCCAGCAGCTTGGCTGAAGGGACAGGTGCCGAAGCTTTCTTT.

This chain connects TRBV21-1 to TRBJ1-2; the D call in the table, TRBD1, was not verified against the DNA. TRBV21-1 is assigned pseudogene status. The CDR3 sequence is 15 residues long. CDR3 amino acids: CASSNKDRFDYGYTF. The CDR3 bases are TGTGCCAGCAGCAATAAGGACAGGTTCGACTATGGCTACACCTTC.

The V call is TRBV2, the J call TRBJ1-1; D is unclear. There are 13 residues in the CDR3. Germline CDR1 reads SNHLY; CDR2 reads FYNNEI. V lost 3 bases and J 6 bases, leaving 11 bases between the germline ends. CDR3 residues: CASSELLAAEAFF. CDR3 nucleotides: TGTGCCAGCAGTGAGCTTTTGGCAGCTGAAGCTTTCTTT.

The chain carries TRBV9 and TRBJ1-3, with TRBD1 matching 11 bases. This CDR3 spans 16 amino acids. V was pared by 0 bases and J by 11 bases, with 10 bases of the junction left unmatched. Germline CDR1 is SGDLS and CDR2 is YYNGEE. The CDR3 protein is CASSVDGQGAPTAIYF. In nucleotides, the CDR3 is TGTGCCAGCAGCGTAGATGGACAGGGGGCCCCTACAGCCATATATTTT.

This clone was seen a single time. This chain links TRBV5-1 with TRBJ2-6; D unclear. The V end lost 0 bases, the J end lost 0 bases, and 7 bases lay between the germline ends. CDR3 length: 16 amino acids. Per the germline V gene, CDR1 is SGHRS and CDR2 is YFSETQ. CDR3: CASSLGGNSGANVLTF. In DNA, the CDR3 is TGCGCCAGCAGCTTGGGGGGAAACTCTGGGGCCAACGTCCTGACTTTC. The full variable domain, in which reference TRBV5-1 and TRBJ2-6 provide the parts outside the CDR3, is KAGVTQTPRYLIKTRGQQVTLSCSPISGHRSVSWYQQTPGQGLQFLFEYFSETQRNKGNFPGRFSGRQFSNSRSEMNVSTLELGDSALYLCASSLGGNSGANVLTFGAGSRLTVL.

The chain links TRBV7-9 to TRBJ1-3; no clear D. Germline-derived CDR1 and CDR2 are SEHNR and FQNEAQ (reference sequence). Trimming left V 1 base short and J 0 bases short, with 13 bases between. This CDR3 region has 17 residues. In DNA form, the CDR3 reads TGTGCCAGCAGCTTAGGGCGGAGGATAACCTCTGGAAACACCATATATTTT. It codes for CASSLGRRITSGNTIYF.

The genes are TRBV15 and TRBJ1-1; D remains unclear. Germline assignment: CDR1 LNHNV and CDR2 YYDKDF (reference sequence). CDR3 size: 15 residues. The ends were cut back, 3 bases at V and 2 bases at J, with 13 bases in the middle. The CDR3 region is CATSRDLTVNTEAFF. The CDR3 DNA is TGTGCCACCAGCAGGGATCTTACAGTCAACACTGAAGCTTTCTTT.

The J gene is TRBJ2-5, the V gene TRBV4-1; 10 positions match TRBD2. This CDR3 spans 16 amino acids. In germline, CDR1 is MGHRA, CDR2 YSYEKL. With 2 bases clipped from V and 5 bases from J, the junction kept 8 bases outside the gene matches. The CDR3 spells CASSQHQAGGAETQYF. In nucleotides, the CDR3 is TGCGCCAGCAGCCAACACCAAGCGGGGGGGGCGGAGACCCAGTACTTC.

The chain employs TRBV5-4 and TRBJ2-7; 8 bases match TRBD2. CDR1 SGHNT and CDR2 YYREEE come from the germline V gene (reference sequence). CDR3 length: 16 residues. With V trimmed by 5 bases and J by 1 base, 11 bases remained unmatched. The CDR3 sequence: CASSLRMSGGSYEQYF. The CDR3 bases are TGTGCCAGCAGTCTGCGGATGAGCGGGGGTTCCTACGAGCAGTACTTC.

This clone was seen just once. V is TRBV5-1 and J is TRBJ2-7; D is unclear. Trimming pared 3 bases from V and 0 bases from J, leaving 7 bases between. This CDR3 is built from 13 residues. The germline gives CDR1 SGHRS, CDR2 YFSETQ. DNA of the CDR3: TGCGCCAGCAGCTCCGGGCCCTCCTACGAGCAGTACTTC. Translating gives CASSSGPSYEQYF.

The chain has TRBV5-4 and TRBJ2-5, with D perhaps given as TRBD1 or TRBD2 (6 bases each). Germline CDR1 and CDR2: SGHNT and YYREEE (reference sequence). Trimming left V 3 bases short and J 1 base short, with 13 bases between. CDR3 length equals 15 residues. The CDR3 sequence is CASSSNGGLQETQYF. Written as DNA, the CDR3 is TGTGCCAGCAGCTCAAACGGGGGCCTCCAAGAGACCCAGTACTTC.